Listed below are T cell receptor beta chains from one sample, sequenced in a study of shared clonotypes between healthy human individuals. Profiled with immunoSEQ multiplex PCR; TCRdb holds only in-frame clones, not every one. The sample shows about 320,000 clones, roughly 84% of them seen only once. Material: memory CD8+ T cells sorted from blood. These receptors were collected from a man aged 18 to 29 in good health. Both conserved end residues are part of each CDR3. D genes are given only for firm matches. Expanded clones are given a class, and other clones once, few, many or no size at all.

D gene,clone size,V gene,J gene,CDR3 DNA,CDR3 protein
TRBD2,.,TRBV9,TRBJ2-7,TGTGCCAGCAGCCCCCGACTAGCGGGAGGCAACGAGCAGTACTTC,CASSPRLAGGNEQYF
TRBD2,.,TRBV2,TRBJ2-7,TGTGCCAGCACTAGCCCTAGCGGGGTATGGGGAGAGCAGTACTTC,CASTSPSGVWGEQYF
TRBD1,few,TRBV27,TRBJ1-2,TGTGCCAGCGGACAGGGCTATGGCTACACCTTC,CASGQGYGYTF
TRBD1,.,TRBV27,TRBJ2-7,TGTGCCAGCCGGCGAAGGACAGGGAAGACCTACGAGCAGTACTTC,CASRRRTGKTYEQYF
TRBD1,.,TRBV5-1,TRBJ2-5,TGCGCCAGCACTCGTGCACGCCGACAGGGTCAAGAGACCCAGTACTTC,CASTRARRQGQETQYF
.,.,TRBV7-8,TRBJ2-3,TGTGCCAGCAGCTTAGGGACCCAGGAAGATACGCAGTATTTT,CASSLGTQEDTQYF
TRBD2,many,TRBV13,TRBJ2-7,TGTGCCAGCAGCGTTAGCGGGACCTCCTACGAGCAGTACTTC,CASSVSGTSYEQYF
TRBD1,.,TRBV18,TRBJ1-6,TGTGCCGGGACAGGGGATGGTTCACCCCTCCACTTT,CAGTGDGSPLHF
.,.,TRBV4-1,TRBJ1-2,TGCGCCAGCAGCCAGGGCTGGGGCTACACCTTC,CASSQGWGYTF
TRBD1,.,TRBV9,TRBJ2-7,TGTGCCAGCAGCCAAATCCAGGGGGCCGAGCAGTACTTC,CASSQIQGAEQYF
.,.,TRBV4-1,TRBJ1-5,TGCGCCAGCAGCCAAGATCTGGCCTCCCGGCAGCCCCAGCATTTT,CASSQDLASRQPQHF
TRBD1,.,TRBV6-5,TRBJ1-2,TGTGCCACCCAGGGGAGACAGGGAACCGACTATGGCTACACCTTC,CATQGRQGTDYGYTF
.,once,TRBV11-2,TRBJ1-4,TGTGCCAGCAGCTCGCTGGGGGGGAGAACTAATGAAAAACTGTTTTTT,CASSSLGGRTNEKLFF
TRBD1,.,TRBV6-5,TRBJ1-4,TGTGCCAGCAGTCGGACAGGGGTTAATGAAAAACTGTTTTTT,CASSRTGVNEKLFF
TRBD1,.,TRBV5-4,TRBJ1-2,TGTGCCAGCAGCCTAGCGAACGACAGGGGGGAAGGCTACACCTTC,CASSLANDRGEGYTF
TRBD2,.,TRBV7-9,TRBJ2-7,TGTGCCAGCAGCTCCCAGGGGGGGACTAGCGGGACGAGGGGCTACGAGCAGTACTTC,CASSSQGGTSGTRGYEQYF
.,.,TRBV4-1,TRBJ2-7,TGCGCCAGCAGCCAAGGGACGGTATCCTACGAGCAGTACTTC,CASSQGTVSYEQYF
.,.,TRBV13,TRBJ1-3,TGTGCCAGCAGCTTAGAGGCCGACGGCTCTGGAAACACCATATATTTT,CASSLEADGSGNTIYF
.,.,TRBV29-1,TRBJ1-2,TGCAGCGCAGAGGATGGGTATGGCTACACCTTC,CSAEDGYGYTF
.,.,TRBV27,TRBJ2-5,TGTGCCAGCAGTTTAGTGGGAGCGGAGGGAGAGACCCAGTACTTC,CASSLVGAEGETQYF
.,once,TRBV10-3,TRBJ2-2,TGTGCCATCAGTGGAACTGAGGGGGGCGCTGAGTCCGGGGAGCTGTTTTTT,CAISGTEGGAESGELFF
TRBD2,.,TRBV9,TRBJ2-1,TGTGCCAGCAGCCCGGGACTAGCGGGATATGAGCAGTTCTTC,CASSPGLAGYEQFF
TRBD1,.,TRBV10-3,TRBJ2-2,TGTGCCATCAGTGATCCGGGACAGGGGGCCGGGGAGCTGTTTTTT,CAISDPGQGAGELFF
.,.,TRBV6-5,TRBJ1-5,TGTGCCAGCGGGACCAATCAGCCCCAGCATTTT,CASGTNQPQHF
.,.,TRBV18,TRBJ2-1,TGTGCCAGCTCACCACCGGAGGGTTACAATGAGCAGTTCTTC,CASSPPEGYNEQFF
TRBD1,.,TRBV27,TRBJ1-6,TGTGCCAGCAGTTCCCCAGGGGACAGTAATTCACCCCTCCACTTT,CASSSPGDSNSPLHF
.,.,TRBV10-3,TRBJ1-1,TGTGCCATCAGTGAGGGGGAGGGAAGGTTTGAAGCTTTCTTT,CAISEGEGRFEAFF
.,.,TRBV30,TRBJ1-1,TGTGCCTGGAGTGTGGGAACGGGGGCTGAAGCTTTCTTT,CAWSVGTGAEAFF
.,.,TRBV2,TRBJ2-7,TGTGCCAGCAGTCGGGACTCCCCCTACGAGCAGTACTTC,CASSRDSPYEQYF
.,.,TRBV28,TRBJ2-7,TGTGCCAGCAGTGTATCAGGAACCTACGAGCAGTACTTC,CASSVSGTYEQYF
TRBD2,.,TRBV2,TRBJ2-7,TGTGCCAGCAGTGAGCTAGCGGGTTTCTACGAGCAGTACTTC,CASSELAGFYEQYF
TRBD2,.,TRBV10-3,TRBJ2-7,TGTGCCATCAGTTATACTAGCGGGGATCCCTACGAGCAGTACTTC,CAISYTSGDPYEQYF
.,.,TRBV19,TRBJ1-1,TGTGCCAGTAGTATAGTCTGGGGGCGAGACACTGAAGCTTTCTTT,CASSIVWGRDTEAFF
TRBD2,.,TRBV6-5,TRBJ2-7,TGTGCCAGCTGGGGACTAGCGGAGGCCTCCTACGAGCAGTACTTC,CASWGLAEASYEQYF
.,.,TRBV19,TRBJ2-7,TGTGCCAGTAGTATAGCGGGAGACTCCTACGAGCAGTACTTC,CASSIAGDSYEQYF
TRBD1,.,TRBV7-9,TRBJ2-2,TGTGCCAGCAGCCGCCCCGGGACAGGGGGGGAAACCGGGGAGCTGTTTTTT,CASSRPGTGGETGELFF
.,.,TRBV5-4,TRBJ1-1,TGTGCCAGCAGCCCTTCCAAAGGGGTCACTGAAGCTTTCTTT,CASSPSKGVTEAFF
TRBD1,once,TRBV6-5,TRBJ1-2,TGTGCCAGCACTCCAGGGGGGACAGCCTATGGCTACACCTTC,CASTPGGTAYGYTF
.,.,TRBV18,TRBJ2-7,TGTGCCAGCTCATCCAAACTAGCCCTTTCCTACGAGCAGTACTTC,CASSSKLALSYEQYF
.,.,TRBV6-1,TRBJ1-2,TGTGCCAGCAGTGAACTTGGAGGGAACGGGTATGGCTACACCTTC,CASSELGGNGYGYTF
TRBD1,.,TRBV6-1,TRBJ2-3,TGTGCCAGCAGTGTTTTACGACAGGGGAGCACAGATACGCAGTATTTT,CASSVLRQGSTDTQYF
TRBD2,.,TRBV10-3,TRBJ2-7,TGTGCCATCAGCCCTGGAGCTGGTTCCGGGAGGGCCGGCGAGCAGTACTTC,CAISPGAGSGRAGEQYF
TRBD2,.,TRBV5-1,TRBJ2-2,TGCGCCAGCAGCGTTACTAGCGGGGGGAACACCGGGGAGCTGTTTTTT,CASSVTSGGNTGELFF
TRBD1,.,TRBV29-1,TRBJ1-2,TGCAGCGTCCCTCGCACAGGGGCGGTGCAGTATGGCTACACCTTC,CSVPRTGAVQYGYTF
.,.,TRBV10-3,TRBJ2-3,TGTGCCATCAGTGAGGAACCAGCGGGCACAGATACGCAGTATTTT,CAISEEPAGTDTQYF
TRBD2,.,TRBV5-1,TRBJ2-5,TGCGCCAGCAGCAGTAGCGGGAGGGCCCGAGAGACCCAGTACTTC,CASSSSGRARETQYF
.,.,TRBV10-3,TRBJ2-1,TGTGCCATCAGTGATCGACTGCTTGAGCAGTTCTTC,CAISDRLLEQFF
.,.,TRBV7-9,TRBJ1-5,TGTGCCAGCAGCTTAACGGACAATCAGCCCCAGCATTTT,CASSLTDNQPQHF
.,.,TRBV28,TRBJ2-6,TGTGCCAGCAGTTTTTTTGGGGACTTACTCTCTGGGGCCAACGTCCTGACTTTC,CASSFFGDLLSGANVLTF
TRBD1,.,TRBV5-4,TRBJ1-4,TGTGCCAGCAGCGTCCAGGGGGCTATGTCAACTAATGAAAAACTGTTTTTT,CASSVQGAMSTNEKLFF
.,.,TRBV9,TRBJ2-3,TGTGCCAGCAGCTCGAGTGTGGATATAGATACGCAGTATTTT,CASSSSVDIDTQYF
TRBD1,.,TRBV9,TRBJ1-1,TGTGCCAGCAGCGTAGTGGGTGGAGGGGGCCGGGCTTTCTTT,CASSVVGGGGRAFF
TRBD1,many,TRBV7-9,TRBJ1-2,TGTGCCAGCAGCCCTAATACAGGGGACGGCTACACCTTC,CASSPNTGDGYTF
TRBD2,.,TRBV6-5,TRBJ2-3,TGTGCCAGCAGTTACGCGGCTAGCGGGGATACGCAGTATTTT,CASSYAASGDTQYF